The 13 T cell receptor beta chains listed next were all sequenced from one sample in a study of response to subunit inactivated influenza vaccine. TCRdb used MiXCR to reprocess the RT-PCR reads, holding one entry per CDR3 protein. Seen here are just under 250,000 distinct CDR3 sequences, 9.5% to 15% observed once, and the top ten hold 7.8%. The material was non-naive T cells sorted from PBMCs, obtained 14 to 15 days before vaccination. These receptors were taken from a man between 50 and 59 years old who received an inactivated influenza vaccine.

This clonotype was detected only a few times. The rearrangement links TRBV7-6 to TRBJ2-7, with no clear D. V shed 7 bases and J shed 0 bases, with 16 bases lying between them. CDR1 SGHVS and CDR2 FNYEAQ come from the germline V gene. The CDR3 totals 15 residues. The CDR3 DNA reads as TGTGCCAGCACCCCTGGCCCTGAAAGCTCCTACGAGCAGTACTTC. Amino acids: CASTPGPESSYEQYF.

This chain connects TRBV4-1 to TRBJ2-1; TRBD2 matches at 10 bases. In germline, CDR1 is MGHRA, CDR2 YSYEKL. With 3 bases clipped from V and 4 bases from J, the junction kept 12 bases outside the gene matches. The CDR3 contains 18 residues. CDR3 coding DNA: TGCGCCAGCAGCCACCCCGGCCCTAGCGGGAGACGTTACAATGAGCAGTTCTTC. Residues: CASSHPGPSGRRYNEQFF.

This rearrangement joins TRBV11-2 to TRBJ2-7, with D tentatively TRBD1 (6 bases). V lost 6 bases and J lost 2, with 17 bases in between. Germline V lookup: CDR1 SGHAT, CDR2 FQNNGV. The CDR3 is made up of 15 amino acids. The DNA of the CDR3 is TGTGCCAGCAGACAAACGGACAACAGGGCCTACGAGCAGTACTTC. It specifies CASRQTDNRAYEQYF.

The gene calls are TRBV9 and TRBJ2-6, with D hard to call. The CDR3 runs 16 residues. CDR1 is SGDLS, CDR2 YYNGEE, per germline. Trimming pared 3 bases from V and 4 bases from J, leaving 14 bases between. DNA of the CDR3: TGTGCCAGCAGCGCCCATGTGGGATCCGGGGCCAACGTCCTGACTTTC. Its translation: CASSAHVGSGANVLTF.

The sample holds a few counts of this clonotype. The rearrangement joins TRBV10-3 to TRBJ2-5, with TRBD1 as a possible D gene (6 bases). Trimming stripped 10 bases from V and 5 bases from J, with 20 bases between. The V gene's germline CDR1 is ENHRY and CDR2 SYGVKD. The CDR3 is 14 amino acids. CDR3 loop: CATLGQRTDETQYF. CDR3 in DNA: TGTGCCACCCTGGGACAACGAACAGACGAGACCCAGTACTTC.

The table lists this clonotype with a few counts. The rearrangement links TRBV28 to TRBJ1-2; the D is unclear. There are 11 residues in the CDR3. Germline CDR1 is MDHEN and CDR2 is SYDVKM. Trimming removed 10 bases at V and 4 bases at J, with 10 bases between. DNA for the CDR3: TGTGCCACCCGCGGTCTCTATGGCTACACCTTC. Its protein product is CATRGLYGYTF.

In this sample, this clonotype turned up many times. This chain connects TRBV6-5 to TRBJ2-1; D is unclear. This CDR3 has 11 residues. V lost 5 bases to trimming and J lost 7 bases, with 6 bases between them. Germline V lookup: CDR1 MNHEY, CDR2 SVGAGI. CDR3 sequence reads: CASSHLNEQFF. The CDR3 nucleotides are TGTGCCAGCAGTCACCTGAATGAGCAGTTCTTC.

J is TRBJ2-7 and V is TRBV20-1, with D perhaps matching TRBD1 (6 bases). The V gene's germline CDR1 is DFQATT and CDR2 SNEGSKA (reference sequence). The CDR3 is 13 amino acids. V was shortened by 1 base and J by 4 bases, with 11 bases between the two germline ends. The CDR3 is CSARGRGSYEQYF. The CDR3 nucleotides are TGCAGTGCTAGAGGCAGGGGTAGTTACGAGCAGTACTTC.

This clonotype was detected ten times or more. This chain uses TRBV4-2 with TRBJ2-4, with 7 bases fitting TRBD2. Germline V gene lookup returns CDR1 LGHNA and CDR2 YNFKEQ. The CDR3 length is 17 residues. V lost 0 bases to trimming and J lost 0 bases; unmatched junction nucleotides: 5. CDR3: CASSQEAGGVAKNIQYF. The CDR3 nucleotides are TGTGCCAGCAGCCAAGAGGCTGGGGGGGTAGCCAAAAACATTCAGTACTTC.

The chain carries TRBV9 and TRBJ1-4; the D is unclear. Trimming removed 0 bases at V and 4 bases at J, with 13 bases between. Germline V gene lookup returns CDR1 SGDLS and CDR2 YYNGEE. This CDR3 contains 16 residues. CDR3 residues: CASSVGGWESNEKLFF. The CDR3 DNA reads TGTGCCAGCAGCGTAGGGGGATGGGAGAGTAATGAAAAACTGTTTTTT.

This clonotype has ten or more counts. V usage is TRBV20-1 and J usage is TRBJ2-5; D is possibly TRBD1 or TRBD2 (5 bases each). This CDR3 has 18 amino acids. Germline V lookup: CDR1 DFQATT, CDR2 SNEGSKA (reference sequence). Trimming left V 3 bases short and J 3 bases short, with 26 bases between. CDR3 sequence: CSARDPGRWQFTEETQYF. CDR3 coding DNA: TGCAGTGCTAGGGATCCGGGACGCTGGCAATTCACGGAAGAGACCCAGTACTTC.

This clonotype was seen repeatedly, ten times or more. The CDR3: CASSLKAPGLAAYEQYF. The CDR3 coding sequence is TGTGCCAGCAGCTTAAAAGCCCCGGGACTAGCGGCCTACGAGCAGTACTTC. V and J are TRBV7-2 and TRBJ2-7; 11 bases align to TRBD2. The CDR3 consists of 17 residues. V trimming: 2 bases; J trimming: 2 bases; junction bases outside the gene matches: 8. Germline V gene data show CDR1 as SGHTA and CDR2 as FQGNSA.

The table lists this clonotype with a few counts. The gene calls are TRBV6-5 and TRBJ2-7, with D perhaps being TRBD1 or TRBD2 (5 bases each). The V and J ends lost 6 bases and 6 bases respectively, with 12 bases between them. CDR3 length: 12 residues. Looked up from germline, CDR1 is MNHEY and CDR2 is SVGAGI. CDR3 residues: CASRRPGAEQYF. The DNA of the CDR3 is TGTGCCAGCAGGCGCCCCGGGGCCGAGCAGTACTTC.